The entry below gives a single T cell receptor (beta chain) sequence along with its context. Its target is unknown. Libraries were prepared by immunoSEQ multiplex PCR; TCRdb keeps only in-frame clonotypes and omits some of them. Among roughly 200,000 clones listed, about 93% were seen once. Losses at the gene ends were 6 bases for V and 6 bases for J; bases not matched to a gene: 8. The germline V gene encodes CDR1 KGHSH and CDR2 LQKENI. The CDR3 runs 14 residues. The sample belongs to a study of T cell responses to AZD1222 COVID-19 vaccine. Findings and limits, study-wide: Spike-specific TCR breadth and depth both grew after two AZD1222 doses. Within unmutated variant regions lay the reported targets of nearly half of spike-specific TCRs.

The sequence was obtained from an adult who received the MenACWY meningococcal vaccine as a control. The sample in question was peripheral blood, obtained 28 days after the second dose of the MenACWY control vaccine. This sequence joins TRBV18 and TRBJ1-1, with 9 bases lining up with TRBD1. CDR3 nucleotides: TGTGCCAGCTCTAACAGGGGGCTAAAGTCTGAAGCTTTCTTT. Protein sequence: CASSNRGLKSEAFF.